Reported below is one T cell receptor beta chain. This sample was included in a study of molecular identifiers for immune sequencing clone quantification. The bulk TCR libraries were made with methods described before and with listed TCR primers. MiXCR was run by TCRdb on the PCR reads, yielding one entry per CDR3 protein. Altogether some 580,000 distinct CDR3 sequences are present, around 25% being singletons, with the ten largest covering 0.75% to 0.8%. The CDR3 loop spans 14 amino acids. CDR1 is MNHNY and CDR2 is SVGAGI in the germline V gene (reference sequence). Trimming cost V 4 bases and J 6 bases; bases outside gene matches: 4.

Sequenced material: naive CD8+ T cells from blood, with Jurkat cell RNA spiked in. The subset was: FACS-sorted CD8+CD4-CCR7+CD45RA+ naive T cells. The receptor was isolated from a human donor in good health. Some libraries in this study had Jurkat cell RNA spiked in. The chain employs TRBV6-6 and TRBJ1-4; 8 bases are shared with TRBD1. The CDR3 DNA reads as TGTGCCAGCAGTTCCCGACAGGGGTATGAAAAACTGTTTTTT. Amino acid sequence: CASSSRQGYEKLFF.